The 9 T cell receptor beta chains below come from one sample, sequenced in a study of identical twins. Using its own MiXCR run on the 5' RACE reads, TCRdb lists one record per CDR3 protein. The repertoire holds a few hundred thousand distinct CDR3 sequences, with around 12% as singletons. These same data were also listed under a study on yellow fever vaccine responses in identical twins.

Sequences were obtained from CD8+ T cells sorted from blood. These receptors were obtained from a woman aged 18-30 years in good health.

The V gene is TRBV7-6, the J gene TRBJ2-3; TRBD2 agrees at 8 bases. CDR3 size: 20 residues. V dropped 4 bases and J dropped 0; count of bases not matched to a gene: 18. Germline lookup yields CDR1 SGHVS and CDR2 FNYEAQ. CDR3: CASSSWETAGGGTSTDTQYF. In DNA, the CDR3 is TGTGCCAGCAGCTCATGGGAGACTGCGGGGGGCGGGACTAGCACAGATACGCAGTATTTT.

This clonotype was observed a few times. The chain is built from TRBV4-1 and TRBJ2-5, with 8 bases lining up with TRBD2. Per germline, CDR1 MGHRA and CDR2 YSYEKL. V shed 3 bases and J 2 bases; nucleotides not matched to a gene: 2. This CDR3 spans 14 amino acids. The CDR3 is CASSHIAGQETQYF. The CDR3 DNA follows: TGCGCCAGCAGCCATATAGCGGGACAAGAGACCCAGTACTTC.

This clonotype was counted a few times. This chain joins TRBV12-3 or TRBV12-4 and TRBJ2-1; the D gene could be TRBD1 or TRBD2 (5 bases each). V gave up 6 bases and J gave up 6 bases, with 12 bases separating them. The CDR3 totals 13 residues. This chain's CDR3 is CASRYRDLNEQFF. CDR3 DNA sequence: TGTGCCAGCAGGTACCGGGACCTCAATGAGCAGTTCTTC.

There are a few counts of this clonotype. The chain has TRBV11-2 and TRBJ2-2; unclear D gene. V was clipped by 2 bases and J by 6 bases, with 7 bases between them. The germline V gene has CDR1 SGHAT and CDR2 FQNNGV. CDR3 size: 13 residues. The CDR3 region is CASSLPSPGELFF. DNA of the CDR3: TGTGCCAGCAGCTTACCCAGCCCCGGGGAGCTGTTTTTT. Full variable domain (missing parts from reference TRBV11-2 and TRBJ2-2): EAGVAQSPRYKIIEKRQSVAFWCNPISGHATLYWYQQILGQGPKLLIQFQNNGVVDDSQLPKDRFSAERLKGVDSTLKIQPAKLEDSAVYLCASSLPSPGELFFGEGSRLTVL.

In its sample, this clonotype was seen a few times. The chain carries TRBV7-6 and TRBJ2-1, with a possible D match to TRBD2 (5 bases). In germline, CDR1 is SGHVS, CDR2 FNYEAQ. Trimming shortened V by 1 base and J by 0 bases, and 10 bases separated the two germline ends. The CDR3 has 16 amino acids. CDR3 DNA sequence: TGTGCCAGCAGCTTAGGTAGCGTGAGCTCCTACAATGAGCAGTTCTTC. Amino acids: CASSLGSVSSYNEQFF.

The rearrangement joins TRBV20-1 to TRBJ2-7, with D possibly called TRBD1 or TRBD2 (5 bases each). Between the trimmed V and J ends, which lost 1 base and 4 bases, there was a span of 17 bases. The CDR3 extends over 15 amino acids. Germline CDR1 reads DFQATT; CDR2 reads SNEGSKA (reference sequence). The CDR3 DNA follows: TGCAGTGCTAGAGGAGTTGGGACCCCGTCATACGAGCAGTACTTC. Protein product: CSARGVGTPSYEQYF.

This clonotype was seen only a few times. V usage is TRBV7-9 and J usage is TRBJ1-5; D unresolved. The CDR3 is 13 residues long. Germline CDR1 and CDR2: SEHNR and FQNEAQ (reference sequence). With 8 bases removed from V and 4 bases from J, the gap between germline ends came to 12 bases. The CDR3 reads CASGPGNNQPQHF. The CDR3 DNA reads TGTGCCAGCGGGCCGGGAAATAATCAGCCCCAGCATTTT.

This clonotype showed up just a few times. The rearrangement uses TRBV6-1 and TRBJ2-7, with D tentatively TRBD1 or TRBD2 (5 bases each). The CDR3 consists of 15 residues. Germline V lookup: CDR1 MNHNS, CDR2 SASEGT. V was pared by 5 bases and J by 3 bases, with 17 bases between. The CDR3: CASSPSPGPNYEQYV. The CDR3 coding sequence is TGTGCCAGCAGTCCGTCCCCGGGACCCAACTACGAGCAGTACGTC.

This clonotype appeared many times. CDR3 in amino acids: CASGPEGADQPQHF. Written as DNA, the CDR3 is TGTGCCAGCGGCCCTGAGGGGGCAGATCAGCCCCAGCATTTT. The chain has TRBV12-3 or TRBV12-4 and TRBJ1-5, with 7 bases identical to TRBD1. V lost 8 bases, J lost 5 bases, and 9 bases stayed unmatched. The CDR3 consists of 14 residues.